These 3 T cell receptor beta chains originate from one sample sequenced in a study of T cell repertoires in cytomegalovirus infection. One entry per CDR3 protein results from TCRdb running MiXCR on the reads. The top ten clones hold 7.5% to 10% of a sample with more than 250,000 distinct CDR3 sequences, roughly an eighth of them seen once. Material: PBMCs. The source is a human donor in good health (CMV status not recorded). Some clones in this sample may be carry-over from other donors' samples.

This clonotype was detected many times. This sequence joins TRBV7-6 and TRBJ1-2; 10 nucleotides line up with TRBD1. Germline loops: CDR1 SGHVS, CDR2 FNYEAQ. V shed 4 bases and J 6 bases; nucleotides not matched to a gene: 5. The CDR3 extends over 14 amino acids. The CDR3 nucleotides read TGTGCCAGCAGCTCAAGACAGGGGGCGGATGGCTACACCTTC. This gives the protein CASSSRQGADGYTF.

The chain is built from TRBV7-6 and TRBJ1-1, with TRBD1 matching 7 bases. The V gene's germline CDR1 is SGHVS and CDR2 FNYEAQ. With 3 bases clipped from V and 4 bases from J, the junction kept 8 bases outside the gene matches. This CDR3 has 15 amino acids. CDR3 sequence reads: CASSFDPTGFTEAFF. CDR3 in DNA: TGTGCCAGCAGCTTTGACCCGACAGGGTTCACTGAAGCTTTCTTT.

This clonotype was observed a few times. The chain uses TRBV4-1 and TRBJ2-3; D is possibly TRBD1 or TRBD2 (5 bases each). V was shortened by 5 bases and J by 0 bases, with 18 bases between the two germline ends. The CDR3 runs to 17 residues. Per germline, CDR1 MGHRA and CDR2 YSYEKL. In DNA form, the CDR3 reads TGCGCCAGCAGCGGATCCGGGACCACCTTTAGCACAGATACGCAGTATTTT. This sequence encodes CASSGSGTTFSTDTQYF.